The 20 T cell receptor beta chains below were found in one sample sequenced in a study of OX40 agonist ivuxolimab in advanced cancers. Sequencing was performed with immunoSEQ multiplex PCR; in TCRdb, only in-frame clones are kept and a portion is missing. The sample lists tens of thousands of clones, 70% to 90% occurring once. Here the sequenced sample was CD4+ or CD8+ T cells sorted from blood, taken in a trial of the OX40 agonist ivuxolimab. These receptors were obtained from an adult with an advanced solid tumor such as melanoma, head and neck, liver or kidney cancer.

This rearrangement joins TRBV11-2 to TRBJ2-6; no clear D gene. CDR3 length: 10 residues. V was trimmed by 10 bases and J by 4 bases, leaving 2 bases between them. Germline V gene data show CDR1 as SGHAT and CDR2 as FQNNGV. The CDR3 coding sequence is TGTGCCACAGGGGCCAACGTCCTGACTTTC. Translating gives CATGANVLTF. Drawing the rest from reference TRBV11-2 and TRBJ2-6, the complete variable domain is EAGVAQSPRYKIIEKRQSVAFWCNPISGHATLYWYQQILGQGPKLLIQFQNNGVVDDSQLPKDRFSAERLKGVDSTLKIQPAKLEDSAVYLCATGANVLTFGAGSRLTVL.

The V and J genes are TRBV7-9 and TRBJ1-1; maybe TRBD1 (6 bases). V was trimmed by 5 bases and J by 2 bases, leaving 12 bases between them. CDR1 is SEHNR and CDR2 is FQNEAQ in the germline V gene (reference sequence). The CDR3 loop spans 14 amino acids. The CDR3 is CASSTGHLNTEAFF. Written as DNA, the CDR3 is TGTGCCAGCAGCACGGGACACTTAAACACTGAAGCTTTCTTT.

V usage is TRBV6-1 and J usage is TRBJ2-7; 7 nucleotides match TRBD1. This CDR3 is built from 13 residues. From germline, CDR1 is MNHNS and CDR2 SASEGT. Trimming removed 6 bases from V and 3 bases from J; junction bases left unmatched: 5. The CDR3 nucleotides are TGTGCCAGCAGAATGGGGACAGACTACGAGCAGTACTTC. It translates to CASRMGTDYEQYF.

The CDR3 bases are TGTGCCAGCAGCTTTGCGCGGGAGAACAATGAGCAGTTCTTC. Translating it yields CASSFARENNEQFF. The chain is built from TRBV7-2 and TRBJ2-1; 7 bases line up with TRBD2. CDR1 and CDR2 from the germline V gene are SGHTA and FQGNSA. The CDR3 consists of 14 residues. The J segment lost 5 bases and the V segment lost 3 bases, leaving 4 bases of the junction unmatched. The full variable domain, completed using reference TRBV7-2 and TRBJ2-1, is GAGVSQSPSNKVTEKGKDVELRCDPISGHTALYWYRQSLGQGLEFLIYFQGNSAPDKSGLPSDRFSAERTGGSVSTLTIQRTQQEDSAVYLCASSFARENNEQFFGPGTRLTVL.

V and J are TRBV7-6 and TRBJ1-4, with TRBD1 matching 9 bases. The CDR3 has 16 residues. The V gene's germline CDR1 is SGHVS and CDR2 FNYEAQ. V trimming: 5 bases; J trimming: 2 bases; junction bases outside the gene matches: 6. The CDR3 region has the DNA TGTGCCAGCAGCCTTACAACAGGGGGCACTAATGAAAAACTGTTTTTT. This codes for CASSLTTGGTNEKLFF. The full variable domain, rest sourced from reference TRBV7-6 and TRBJ1-4, is GAGVSQSPRYKVTKRGQDVALRCDPISGHVSLYWYRQALGQGPEFLTYFNYEAQQDKSGLPNDRFSAERPEGSISTLTIQRTEQRDSAMYRCASSLTTGGTNEKLFFGSGTQLSVL.

The rearrangement joins TRBV5-4 to TRBJ2-5; no firm D call. The CDR3 is made up of 12 amino acids. V was cut by 4 bases and J by 5 bases, with 9 bases left in between. Looked up from germline, CDR1 is SGHNT and CDR2 is YYREEE (reference sequence). The CDR3 DNA is TGTGCCAGCAGCCCCTCCTCCGAGACCCAGTACTTC. Residues: CASSPSSETQYF.

The gene calls are TRBV5-1 and TRBJ2-1, with D unclear. The V and J ends lost 4 bases and 10 bases respectively, with 9 bases between them. The CDR3 runs to 11 residues. Per the germline V gene, CDR1 is SGHRS and CDR2 is YFSETQ. The CDR3 DNA reads TGCGCCAGCAGCGAGTACAGCGAGCAGTTCTTC. The encoded protein is CASSEYSEQFF.

V is TRBV7-2 and J is TRBJ2-1; D is undetermined. The ends were cut back, 5 bases at V and 0 bases at J, with 8 bases in the middle. CDR1 and CDR2 (germline): SGHTA, FQGNSA. The CDR3 length is 14 residues. DNA of the CDR3: TGTGCCAGCAGCGAGCAGACCTCCTACAATGAGCAGTTCTTC. This encodes CASSEQTSYNEQFF.

This sequence joins TRBV4-1 and TRBJ1-6, with D possibly TRBD1 on 5 matching bases. CDR1 and CDR2 (germline): MGHRA, YSYEKL. V shed 1 base and J shed 9 bases, with 16 bases lying between them. The CDR3 runs 16 residues. The CDR3 DNA follows: TGCGCCAGCAGCCAAGTCGGCAGGGAGAACAGTTCACCCCTCCACTTT. Translated: CASSQVGRENSSPLHF.

The chain is built from TRBV6-5 and TRBJ2-7, with TRBD2 as a possible D gene (5 bases). This CDR3 is built from 16 residues. The germline V and J ends were trimmed by 2 bases and 7 bases, with 21 bases remaining between them. Germline CDR1 reads MNHEY; CDR2 reads SVGAGI. The CDR3 sequence: CASSYSSYGVLWEQYF. Written as DNA, the CDR3 is TGTGCCAGCAGTTACAGCAGTTACGGGGTTTTGTGGGAGCAGTACTTC.

This clone was observed a handful of times. The genes are TRBV7-6 and TRBJ2-3; 11 nucleotides line up with TRBD2. Looked up from germline, CDR1 is SGHVS and CDR2 is FNYEAQ. With 6 bases clipped from V and 0 bases from J, the junction kept 11 bases outside the gene matches. The CDR3 extends over 18 amino acids. This CDR3 reads CASSLGRTSGPSTDTQYF. The CDR3 nucleotides are TGTGCCAGCAGTCTCGGGAGGACTAGCGGGCCTAGCACAGATACGCAGTATTTT.

The rearrangement uses TRBV27 and TRBJ1-4, with D possibly TRBD1 on 5 matching bases. The V gene's germline CDR1 is MNHEY and CDR2 SMNVEV (reference sequence). The CDR3 is 17 amino acids. V was trimmed by 6 bases and J by 6 bases, leaving 23 bases between them. The CDR3 loop reads CASRRGSTVWGDEKLFF. DNA for the CDR3: TGTGCCAGCAGGCGGGGATCGACAGTCTGGGGCGATGAAAAACTGTTTTTT.

The rearrangement links TRBV6-5 to TRBJ2-7; possible D gene TRBD2, 6 bases. Germline CDR1 reads MNHEY; CDR2 reads SVGAGI. V lost 6 bases to trimming and J lost 1 base, with 13 bases between them. CDR3 length: 14 amino acids. The CDR3 region has the DNA TGTGCCAGCAGCCGGACGGGGGTATCCTACGAGCAGTACTTC. This translates into CASSRTGVSYEQYF.

The chain couples TRBV29-1 to TRBJ2-7, with D unclear. This CDR3 comprises 11 residues. Germline CDR1 and CDR2: SQVTM and ANQGSEA. Trimming stripped 5 bases from V and 1 base from J, with 6 bases between. The CDR3 sequence: CSVSVSYEQYF. The CDR3 region has the DNA TGCAGCGTTTCCGTATCCTACGAGCAGTACTTC.

V gene TRBV5-1 combines with J gene TRBJ2-1; TRBD2 matches 11 bases. The germline gives CDR1 SGHRS, CDR2 YFSETQ. This CDR3 contains 14 residues. Trimming took 2 bases from V and 8 from J; bases not matched to a gene: 3. The CDR3 loop is CASSFTSGSYEQFF. The CDR3 region has the DNA TGCGCCAGCAGCTTCACTAGCGGGAGCTATGAGCAGTTCTTC.

This chain joins TRBV14 and TRBJ2-1, with D unresolved. The V and J ends lost 1 base and 7 bases respectively, with 5 bases between them. From germline, CDR1 is SGHDN and CDR2 FVKESK. This CDR3 is 12 amino acids long. DNA of the CDR3: TGTGCCAGCAGCCAAGGTGGGAATGAGCAGTTCTTC. Translation gives CASSQGGNEQFF.

V gene TRBV7-2 combines with J gene TRBJ1-2; D is uncertain. CDR3 length: 15 residues. Between the trimmed V and J ends, which lost 5 bases and 3 bases, there was a span of 16 bases. Germline lookup yields CDR1 SGHTA and CDR2 FQGNSA. The CDR3 region is CASSQDLRQDYGYTF. The CDR3 coding sequence is TGTGCCAGCAGCCAAGATCTCAGGCAGGACTATGGCTACACCTTC.

DNA of the CDR3: TGTGCCAGCAGCTTAGGACAGAACCAAGAGACCCAGTACTTC. Translated, it gives CASSLGQNQETQYF. The genes are TRBV7-9 and TRBJ2-5; a possible D gene is TRBD1 (5 bases). This CDR3 has 14 residues. The germline V and J ends were trimmed by 1 base and 0 bases, with 6 bases remaining between them. Germline V lookup: CDR1 SEHNR, CDR2 FQNEAQ (reference sequence).

The chain has TRBV10-1 and TRBJ1-1; maybe TRBD1 (5 bases). CDR1 and CDR2 (germline): WNHNN, SYGVQD (reference sequence). There are 13 residues in the CDR3. Trimming removed 0 bases from V and 4 bases from J, with 6 bases in between. In DNA, the CDR3 is TGCGCCAGCAGTGAGTCCAGGGCCACTGAAGCTTTCTTT. Translated: CASSESRATEAFF.

CDR3 nucleotide sequence: TGTGCCAGCAGCCCCCCGGAAGGCATCGGGGAGCTGTTTTTT. It specifies CASSPPEGIGELFF. The chain links TRBV7-2 to TRBJ2-2, with unresolved D. The ends were cut back, 5 bases at V and 7 bases at J, with 14 bases in the middle. Germline V gene data show CDR1 as SGHTA and CDR2 as FQGNSA. CDR3 length: 14 residues.